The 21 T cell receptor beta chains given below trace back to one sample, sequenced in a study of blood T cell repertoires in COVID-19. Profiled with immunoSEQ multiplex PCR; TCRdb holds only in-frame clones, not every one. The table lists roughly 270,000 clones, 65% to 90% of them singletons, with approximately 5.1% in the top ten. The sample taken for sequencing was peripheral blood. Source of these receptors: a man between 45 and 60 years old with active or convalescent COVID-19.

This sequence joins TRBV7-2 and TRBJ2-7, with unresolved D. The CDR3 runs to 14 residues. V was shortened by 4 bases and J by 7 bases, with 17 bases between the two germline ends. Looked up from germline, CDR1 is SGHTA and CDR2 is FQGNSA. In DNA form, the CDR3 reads TGTGCCAGCAGCTCCGCCTTGATGAGGCTTGAGCAGTACTTC. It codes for CASSSALMRLEQYF. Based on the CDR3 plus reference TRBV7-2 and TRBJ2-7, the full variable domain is GAGVSQSPSNKVTEKGKDVELRCDPISGHTALYWYRQSLGQGLEFLIYFQGNSAPDKSGLPSDRFSAERTGGSVSTLTIQRTQQEDSAVYLCASSSALMRLEQYFGPGTRLTVT.

The CDR3 protein is CAVRRHTNEKLFF. In nucleotides, the CDR3 is TGTGCCGTGCGGAGGCACACTAATGAAAAACTGTTTTTT. The rearrangement uses TRBV10-3 and TRBJ1-4; the D is unclear. Trimming shortened V by 11 bases and J by 2 bases, and 12 bases separated the two germline ends. The CDR3 contains 13 residues. In germline, CDR1 is ENHRY, CDR2 SYGVKD.

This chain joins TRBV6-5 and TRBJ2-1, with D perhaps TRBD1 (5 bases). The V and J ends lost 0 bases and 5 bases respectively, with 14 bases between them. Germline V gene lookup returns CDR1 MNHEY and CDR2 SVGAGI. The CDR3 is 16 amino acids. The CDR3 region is CASSYSSRGANNEQFF. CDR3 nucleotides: TGTGCCAGCAGTTACTCGAGTAGGGGCGCTAACAATGAGCAGTTCTTC.

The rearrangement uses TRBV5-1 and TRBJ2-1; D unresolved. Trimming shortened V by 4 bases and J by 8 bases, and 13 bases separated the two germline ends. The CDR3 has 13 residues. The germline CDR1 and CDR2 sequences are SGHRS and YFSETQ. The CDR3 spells CASSPEGSHEQFF. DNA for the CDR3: TGCGCCAGCAGCCCCGAAGGTAGCCATGAGCAGTTCTTC.

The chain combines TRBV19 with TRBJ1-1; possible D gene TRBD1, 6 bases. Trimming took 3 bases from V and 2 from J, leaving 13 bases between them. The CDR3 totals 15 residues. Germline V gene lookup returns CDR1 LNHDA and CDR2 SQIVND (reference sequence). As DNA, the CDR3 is TGTGCCAGTAGTATTTCTCTGGACAGCAACACTGAAGCTTTCTTT. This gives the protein CASSISLDSNTEAFF.

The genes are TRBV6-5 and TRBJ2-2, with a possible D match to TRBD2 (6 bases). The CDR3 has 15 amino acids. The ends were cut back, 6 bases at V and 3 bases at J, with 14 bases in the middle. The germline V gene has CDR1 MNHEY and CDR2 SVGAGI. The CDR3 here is CASRPTGGYTGELFF. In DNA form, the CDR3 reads TGTGCCAGCAGGCCTACCGGGGGATACACCGGGGAGCTGTTTTTT.

DNA for the CDR3: TGTGCCAGCAGCCCCTACCCCGCGGGAGTAGGGACAGATACGCAGTATTTT. This gives the protein CASSPYPAGVGTDTQYF. This chain uses TRBV3-1 (or the pseudogene TRBV3-2) with TRBJ2-3; 7 bases fit TRBD2. The V gene's germline CDR1 is LGHDT and CDR2 YNNKEL (reference sequence). Trimming removed 4 bases from V and 3 bases from J; junction bases left unmatched: 13. The CDR3 runs 17 residues.

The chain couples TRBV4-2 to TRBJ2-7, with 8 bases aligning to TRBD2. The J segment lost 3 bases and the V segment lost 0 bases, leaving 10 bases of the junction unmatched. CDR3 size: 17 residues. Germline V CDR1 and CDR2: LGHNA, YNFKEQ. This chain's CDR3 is CASSQEVASGSLYEQYF. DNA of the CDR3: TGTGCCAGCAGCCAAGAAGTTGCTAGCGGGTCCCTCTACGAGCAGTACTTC.

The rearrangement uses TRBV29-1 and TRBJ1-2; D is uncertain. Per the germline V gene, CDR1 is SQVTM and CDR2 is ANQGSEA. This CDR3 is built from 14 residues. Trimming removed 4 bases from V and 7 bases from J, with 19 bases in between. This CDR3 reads CSVVPGAGVGGYTF. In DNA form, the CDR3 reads TGCAGCGTTGTGCCGGGAGCCGGCGTTGGTGGCTACACCTTC.

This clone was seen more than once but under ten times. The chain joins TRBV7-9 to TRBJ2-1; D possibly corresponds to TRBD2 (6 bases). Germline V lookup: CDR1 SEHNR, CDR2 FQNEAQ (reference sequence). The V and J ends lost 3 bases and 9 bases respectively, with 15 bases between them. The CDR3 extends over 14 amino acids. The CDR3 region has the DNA TGTGCCAGCAGCTTTGTGACGACTAGATCTGAGCAGTTCTTC. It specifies CASSFVTTRSEQFF.

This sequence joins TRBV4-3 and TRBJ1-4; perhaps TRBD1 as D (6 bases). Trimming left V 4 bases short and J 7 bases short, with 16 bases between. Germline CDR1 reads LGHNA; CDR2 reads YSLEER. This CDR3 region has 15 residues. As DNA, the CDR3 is TGCGCCAGCAGCCGCTCCGGGGGGCCCGCTGAAAAACTGTTTTTT. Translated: CASSRSGGPAEKLFF.

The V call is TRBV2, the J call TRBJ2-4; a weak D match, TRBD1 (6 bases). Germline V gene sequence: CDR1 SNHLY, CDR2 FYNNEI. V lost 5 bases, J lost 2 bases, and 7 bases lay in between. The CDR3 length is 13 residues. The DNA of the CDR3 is TGTGCCAGCAGTACAGGGCCCAAAAACATTCAGTACTTC. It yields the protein CASSTGPKNIQYF.

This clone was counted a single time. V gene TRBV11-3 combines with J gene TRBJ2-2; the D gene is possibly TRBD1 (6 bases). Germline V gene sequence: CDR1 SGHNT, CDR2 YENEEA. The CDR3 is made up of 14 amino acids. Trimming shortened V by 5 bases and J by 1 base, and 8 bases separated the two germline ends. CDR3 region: CASSAQGNTGELFF. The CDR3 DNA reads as TGTGCCAGCAGCGCACAGGGGAACACCGGGGAGCTGTTTTTT.

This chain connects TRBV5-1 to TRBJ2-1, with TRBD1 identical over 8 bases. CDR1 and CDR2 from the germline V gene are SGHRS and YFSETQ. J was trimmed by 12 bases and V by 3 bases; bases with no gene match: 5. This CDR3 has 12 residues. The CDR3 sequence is CASSSDRGGQFF. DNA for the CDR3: TGCGCCAGCAGCTCCGACAGGGGTGGGCAGTTCTTC.

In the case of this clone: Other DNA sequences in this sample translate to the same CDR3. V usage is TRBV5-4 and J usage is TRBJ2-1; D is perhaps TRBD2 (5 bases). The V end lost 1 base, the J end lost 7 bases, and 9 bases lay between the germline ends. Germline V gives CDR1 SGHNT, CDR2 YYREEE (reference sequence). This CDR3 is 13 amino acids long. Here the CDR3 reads CASSLTGGNEQFF. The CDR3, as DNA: TGTGCCAGCAGCTTGACGGGCGGGAATGAGCAGTTCTTC.

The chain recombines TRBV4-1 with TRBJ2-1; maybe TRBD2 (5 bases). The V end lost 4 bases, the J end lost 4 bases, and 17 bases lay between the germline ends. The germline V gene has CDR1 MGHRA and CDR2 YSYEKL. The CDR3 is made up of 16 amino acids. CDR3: CASSPGVVASYNEQFF. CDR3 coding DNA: TGCGCCAGCAGCCCCGGGGTAGTAGCGTCGTACAATGAGCAGTTCTTC.

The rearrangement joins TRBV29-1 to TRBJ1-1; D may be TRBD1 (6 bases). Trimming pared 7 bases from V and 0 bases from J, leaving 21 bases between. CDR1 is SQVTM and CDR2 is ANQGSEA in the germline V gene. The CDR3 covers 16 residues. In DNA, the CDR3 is TGCAGCGCCGATCCCTCTGCAGGGGCGCTGAACACTGAAGCTTTCTTT. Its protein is CSADPSAGALNTEAFF.

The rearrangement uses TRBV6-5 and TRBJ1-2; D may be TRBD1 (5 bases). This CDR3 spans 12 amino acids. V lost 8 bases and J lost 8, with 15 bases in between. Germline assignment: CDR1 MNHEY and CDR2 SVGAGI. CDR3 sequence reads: CASLSGIYGYTF. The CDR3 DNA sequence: TGTGCCAGCCTATCAGGGATTTACGGCTACACCTTC.

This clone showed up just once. For the CDR3, the DNA is TGTGCCAGTCGGACAGAGAACTTGGCTGGGGCCAACGTCCTGACTTTC. This sequence encodes CASRTENLAGANVLTF. This chain connects TRBV28 to TRBJ2-6, with D maybe TRBD1 (6 bases). Trimming removed 9 bases from V and 2 bases from J, with 17 bases in between. CDR3 length: 16 amino acids. CDR1 is MDHEN and CDR2 is SYDVKM in the germline V gene.

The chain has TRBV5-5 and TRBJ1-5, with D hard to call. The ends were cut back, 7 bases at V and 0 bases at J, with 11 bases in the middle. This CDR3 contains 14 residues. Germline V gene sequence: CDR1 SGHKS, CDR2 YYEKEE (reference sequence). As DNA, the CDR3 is TGTGCCAGCCAGGCGGGGAGTAGCAATCAGCCCCAGCATTTT. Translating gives CASQAGSSNQPQHF.

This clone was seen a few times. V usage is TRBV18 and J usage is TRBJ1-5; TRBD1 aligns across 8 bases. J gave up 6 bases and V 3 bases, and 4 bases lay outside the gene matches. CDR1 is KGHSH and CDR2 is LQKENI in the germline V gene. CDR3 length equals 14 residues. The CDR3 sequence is CASSPTGEGQPQHF. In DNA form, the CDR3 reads TGTGCCAGCTCACCGACAGGGGAGGGTCAGCCCCAGCATTTT.